Sequencing of this TCR beta chain was carried out in a study of T cells in Graves' hyperthyroidism and ophthalmopathy. Points from the study as a whole: Blood also showed most of the thyroid clonotypes that were expanded above 0.001.

Researchers defined stable Graves' hyperthyroidism as no ophthalmopathy progression within 18 months. Exclusions: uncontrolled infection, other autoimmune disease, pregnancy, lactation. For this clonotype: What it binds is unknown. Sequence at one end of the junction differs from germline and may be a read error.

RNA transcripts gave rise to amplified TCR beta CDR3 regions. Carried out on the TCR CDR3, a first-round RT-PCR used the HTBI primer set. TCRdb fed the multiplex PCR reads into MiXCR, producing one record per CDR3 protein. The data contain 300,000 to 450,000 distinct CDR3 sequences, approximately 13% of them singletons. CDR1 is MGHRA, CDR2 YSYEKL, per germline. The CDR3 loop spans 17 amino acids. The chain recombines TRBV4-1 with TRBJ1-2; possible D gene TRBD1, 5 bases. The receptor's source is a woman aged 55 to 70 with Graves' hyperthyroidism. The material sequenced was blood. CDR3 sequence reads: CASSQGEWGPDNYDYTF. DNA for the CDR3: TGCGCCAGCAGCCAAGGGGAGTGGGGACCTGATAACTATGACTACACCTTC.